This T cell receptor beta chain was obtained from a study of T cell responses to AZD1222 COVID-19 vaccine. Whether given at about 4 or about 12 weeks, second doses were pooled. The protocol was immunoSEQ multiplex PCR, while the TCRdb copy is restricted to in-frame clones and leaves out a portion. Seen here are about 120,000 clones, roughly 91% observed once, and the top ten hold approximately 5%. Remarks on this clone: Its antigen is undetermined.

V was cut by 7 bases and J by 4 bases, with 8 bases left in between. The germline V gene encodes CDR1 MNHEY and CDR2 SMNVEV (reference sequence). The CDR3 loop spans 13 amino acids. Study-wide results and limits: Regions 160-218 and 743-854 held dominance among vaccine-associated CD4 TCRs, which spanned spike. Repertoire samples came only from after the peak T cell response.

Specimen: peripheral blood, collected 28 days after the second AZD1222 dose. This TCR was sampled from an adult who received the AZD1222 COVID-19 vaccine. The genes are TRBV27 and TRBJ1-6; TRBD1 is a possible D gene (5 bases). The CDR3 DNA follows: TGTGCCAGCAACACAGGATATAATTCACCCCTCCACTTT. Protein sequence: CASNTGYNSPLHF.